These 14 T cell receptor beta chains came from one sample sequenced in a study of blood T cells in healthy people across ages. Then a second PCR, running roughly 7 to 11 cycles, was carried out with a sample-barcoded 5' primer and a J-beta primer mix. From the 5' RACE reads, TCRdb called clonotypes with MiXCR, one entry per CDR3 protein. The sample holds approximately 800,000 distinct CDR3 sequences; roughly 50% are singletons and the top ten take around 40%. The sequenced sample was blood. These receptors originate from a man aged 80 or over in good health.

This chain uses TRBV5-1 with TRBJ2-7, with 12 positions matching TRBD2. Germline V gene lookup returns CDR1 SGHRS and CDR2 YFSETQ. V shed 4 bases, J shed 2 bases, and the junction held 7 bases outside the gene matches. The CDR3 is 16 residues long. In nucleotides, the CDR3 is TGCGCCAGCAGCGGCGGACTAGCGGGACCAGCCTACGAGCAGTACTTC. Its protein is CASSGGLAGPAYEQYF.

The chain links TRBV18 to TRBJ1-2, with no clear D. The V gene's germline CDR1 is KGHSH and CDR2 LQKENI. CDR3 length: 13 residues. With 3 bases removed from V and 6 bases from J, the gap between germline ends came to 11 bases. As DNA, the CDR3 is TGTGCCAGCTCACCTTATAGCGGGGATGGCTACACCTTC. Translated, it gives CASSPYSGDGYTF.

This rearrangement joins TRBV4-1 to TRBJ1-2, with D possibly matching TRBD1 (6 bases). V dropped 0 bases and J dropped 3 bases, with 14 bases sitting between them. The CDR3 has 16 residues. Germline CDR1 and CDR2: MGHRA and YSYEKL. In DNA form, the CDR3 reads TGCGCCAGCAGCCAAGAAGATTGGGCAGGGGACTATGGCTACACCTTC. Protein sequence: CASSQEDWAGDYGYTF.

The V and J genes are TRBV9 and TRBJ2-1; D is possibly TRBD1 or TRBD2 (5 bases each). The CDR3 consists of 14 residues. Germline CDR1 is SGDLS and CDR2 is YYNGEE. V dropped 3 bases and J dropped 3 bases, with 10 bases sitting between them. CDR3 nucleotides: TGTGCCAGCAGCGAACGGGACCGCTACAATGAGCAGTTCTTC. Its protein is CASSERDRYNEQFF.

The CDR3 DNA is TGTGCCAGCAGCCAAGATAGCGGTGGAGCGTATTTT. It yields the protein CASSQDSGGAYF. The J gene is TRBJ2-3, the V gene TRBV3-1; D is possibly TRBD2 (6 bases). V dropped 0 bases and J dropped 14 bases, with 12 bases sitting between them. The germline gives CDR1 LGHDT, CDR2 YNNKEL (reference sequence). The CDR3 extends over 12 amino acids.

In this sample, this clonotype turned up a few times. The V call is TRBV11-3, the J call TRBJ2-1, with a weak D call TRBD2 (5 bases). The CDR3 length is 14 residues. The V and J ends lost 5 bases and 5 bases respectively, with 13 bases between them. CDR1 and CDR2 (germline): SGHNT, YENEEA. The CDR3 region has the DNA TGTGCCAGCAGCCAGAGGGAGAGAAACAATGAGCAGTTCTTC. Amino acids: CASSQRERNNEQFF.

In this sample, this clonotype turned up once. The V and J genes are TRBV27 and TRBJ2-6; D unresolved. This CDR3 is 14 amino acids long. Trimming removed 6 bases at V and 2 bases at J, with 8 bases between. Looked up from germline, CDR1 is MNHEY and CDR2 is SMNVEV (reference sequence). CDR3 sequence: CASRPLTGANVLTF. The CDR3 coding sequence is TGTGCCAGCAGGCCCTTAACTGGGGCCAACGTCCTGACTTTC.

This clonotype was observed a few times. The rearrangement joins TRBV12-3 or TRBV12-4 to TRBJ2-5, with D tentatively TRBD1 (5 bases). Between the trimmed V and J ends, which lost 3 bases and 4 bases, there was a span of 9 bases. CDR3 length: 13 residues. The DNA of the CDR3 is TGTGCCAGCAGTTTGATCCAGGGAGAGACCCAGTACTTC. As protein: CASSLIQGETQYF.

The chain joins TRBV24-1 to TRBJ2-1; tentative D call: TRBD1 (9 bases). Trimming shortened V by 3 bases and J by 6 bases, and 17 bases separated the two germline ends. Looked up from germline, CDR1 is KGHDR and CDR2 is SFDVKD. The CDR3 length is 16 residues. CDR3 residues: CATSDPGGTGSNEQFF. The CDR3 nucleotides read TGTGCCACCAGTGATCCGGGAGGGACAGGGAGCAATGAGCAGTTCTTC.

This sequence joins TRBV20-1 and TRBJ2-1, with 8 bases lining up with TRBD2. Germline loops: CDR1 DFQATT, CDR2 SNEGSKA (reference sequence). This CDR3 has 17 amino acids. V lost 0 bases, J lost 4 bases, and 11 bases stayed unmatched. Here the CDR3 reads CSARDKWGSGNYNEQFF. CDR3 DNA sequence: TGCAGTGCTAGAGATAAGTGGGGTAGCGGGAATTACAATGAGCAGTTCTTC.

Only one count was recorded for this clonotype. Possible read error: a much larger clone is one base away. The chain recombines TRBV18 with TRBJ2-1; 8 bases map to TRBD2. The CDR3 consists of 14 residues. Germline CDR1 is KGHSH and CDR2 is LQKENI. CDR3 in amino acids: CASSGTSGYNGQFF. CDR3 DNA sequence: TGTGCCAGCTCTGGCACTAGCGGCTACAATGGGCAGTTCTTC.

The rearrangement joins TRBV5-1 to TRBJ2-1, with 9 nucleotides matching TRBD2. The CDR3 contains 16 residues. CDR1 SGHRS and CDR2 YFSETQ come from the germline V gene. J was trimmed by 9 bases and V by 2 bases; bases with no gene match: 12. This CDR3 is CASSLRPAGGLSEQFF. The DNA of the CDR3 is TGCGCCAGCAGCTTACGACCAGCGGGAGGTTTAAGTGAGCAGTTCTTC.

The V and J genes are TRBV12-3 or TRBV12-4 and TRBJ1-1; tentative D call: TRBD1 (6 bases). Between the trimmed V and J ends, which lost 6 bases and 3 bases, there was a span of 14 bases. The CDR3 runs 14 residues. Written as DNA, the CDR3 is TGTGCCAGCAGGGGGGGGCGAAGGGACACTGAAGCTTTCTTT. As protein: CASRGGRRDTEAFF.

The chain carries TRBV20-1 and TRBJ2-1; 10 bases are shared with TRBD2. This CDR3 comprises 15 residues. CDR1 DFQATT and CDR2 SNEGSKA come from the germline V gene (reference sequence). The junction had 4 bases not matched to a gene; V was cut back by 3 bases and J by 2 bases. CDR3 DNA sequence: TGCAGTGCTAGCCAGACTAGCGGGCCCTACAATGAGCAGTTCTTC. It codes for CSASQTSGPYNEQFF.